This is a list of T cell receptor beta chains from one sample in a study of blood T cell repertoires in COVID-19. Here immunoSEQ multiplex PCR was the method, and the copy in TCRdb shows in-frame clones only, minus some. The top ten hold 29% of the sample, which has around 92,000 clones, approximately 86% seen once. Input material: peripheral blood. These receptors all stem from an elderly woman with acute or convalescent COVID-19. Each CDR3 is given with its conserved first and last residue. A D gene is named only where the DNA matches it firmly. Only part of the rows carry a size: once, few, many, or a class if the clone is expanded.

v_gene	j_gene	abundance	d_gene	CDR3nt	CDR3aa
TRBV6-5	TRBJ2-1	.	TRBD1	TGTGCCAGCAACCGGGACAGCTACAATGAGCAGTTCTTC	CASNRDSYNEQFF
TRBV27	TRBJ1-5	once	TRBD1	TGTGCCAGCAGTCACACAGGGGTTCAGCCCCAGCATTTT	CASSHTGVQPQHF
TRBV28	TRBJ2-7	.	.	TGTGCCAGCAGTGGAGGACAGTTCCGCGAGCAGTACTTC	CASSGGQFREQYF
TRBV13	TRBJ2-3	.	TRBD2	TGTGCCAGCAGCTTACGACTAGCGGGCACAGATACGCAGTATTTT	CASSLRLAGTDTQYF
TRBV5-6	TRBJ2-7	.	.	TGTGCCAGCAGCTTAAACTCCCTGGAGCAGTACTTC	CASSLNSLEQYF
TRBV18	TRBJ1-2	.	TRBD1	TGTGCCAGCTCACCCTCCCGGGACAGACACTATGGCTACACCTTC	CASSPSRDRHYGYTF
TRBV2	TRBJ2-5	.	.	TGTGCCAGCAGTGTCTTTGAGACCCAGTACTTC	CASSVFETQYF
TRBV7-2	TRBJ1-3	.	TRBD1	TGTGCCAGCAGCGCAGACAGGGCTGGAAACACCATATATTTT	CASSADRAGNTIYF
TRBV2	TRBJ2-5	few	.	TGTGCCAGCAGTGGCCAGGGGGGGACCCAGTACTTC	CASSGQGGTQYF
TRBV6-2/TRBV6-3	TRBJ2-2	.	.	TGTGCCAGCAGTTACCTGGCCACACCGAACACCGGGGAGCTGTTTTTT	CASSYLATPNTGELFF
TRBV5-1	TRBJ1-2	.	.	TGCGCCAGCAGCACACAGGGTCAAGCTAACTATGGCTACACCTTC	CASSTQGQANYGYTF
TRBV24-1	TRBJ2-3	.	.	TGTGCCACCAGTGACCCCGTGACGGGGGAGGGCACAGATACGCAGTATTTT	CATSDPVTGEGTDTQYF
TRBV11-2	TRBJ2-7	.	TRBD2	TGTGCCAGCAGCTTTGCGGGAGGGTCCTACGAGCAGTACTTC	CASSFAGGSYEQYF
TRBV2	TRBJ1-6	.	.	TGTGCCAGCAGTCCTGGACAGTATAATTCACCCCTCCACTTT	CASSPGQYNSPLHF
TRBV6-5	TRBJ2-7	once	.	TGTGCCAGCAGTTACTCGGGGCAGGGGAGCTCCTACGAGCAGTACTTC	CASSYSGQGSSYEQYF
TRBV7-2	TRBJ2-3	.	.	TGTGCCAGCAGCTGGAGGAGGGCAGATACGCAGTATTTT	CASSWRRADTQYF
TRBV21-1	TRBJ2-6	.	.	TGTGCCAGCAGCAGCGACGGGACAGCCGGGGCCAACGTCCTGACTTTC	CASSSDGTAGANVLTF
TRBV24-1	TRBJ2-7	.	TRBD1	TGTGCCACCAGTGAATGGACCGGGACAGGGAGCTACGAGCAGTACTTC	CATSEWTGTGSYEQYF
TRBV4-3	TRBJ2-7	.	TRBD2	TGCGCCAGCAGCCAAGAGTTGGCGGGGGACCCCTACGAGCAGTACTTC	CASSQELAGDPYEQYF
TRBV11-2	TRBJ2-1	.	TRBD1	TGTGCCAGCAGCTACGGACAGGACAATGAGCAGTTCTTC	CASSYGQDNEQFF
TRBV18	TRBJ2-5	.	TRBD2	TGTGCCAGCTCACCACGACTAGCGGGAGCAGAGACCCAGTACTTC	CASSPRLAGAETQYF
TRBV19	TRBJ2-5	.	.	TGTGCCAGTAGTATAGGCCACAGGGACGGGGCACAAGAGACCCAGTACTTC	CASSIGHRDGAQETQYF
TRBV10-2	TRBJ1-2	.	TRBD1	TGCGCCAGCAGAGAGCCGGGACAGGGATCTGGAGGCTACACCTTC	CASREPGQGSGGYTF
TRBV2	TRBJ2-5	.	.	TGTGCCAGCAGGAAGGACAGCCAAGAGACCCAGTACTTC	CASRKDSQETQYF